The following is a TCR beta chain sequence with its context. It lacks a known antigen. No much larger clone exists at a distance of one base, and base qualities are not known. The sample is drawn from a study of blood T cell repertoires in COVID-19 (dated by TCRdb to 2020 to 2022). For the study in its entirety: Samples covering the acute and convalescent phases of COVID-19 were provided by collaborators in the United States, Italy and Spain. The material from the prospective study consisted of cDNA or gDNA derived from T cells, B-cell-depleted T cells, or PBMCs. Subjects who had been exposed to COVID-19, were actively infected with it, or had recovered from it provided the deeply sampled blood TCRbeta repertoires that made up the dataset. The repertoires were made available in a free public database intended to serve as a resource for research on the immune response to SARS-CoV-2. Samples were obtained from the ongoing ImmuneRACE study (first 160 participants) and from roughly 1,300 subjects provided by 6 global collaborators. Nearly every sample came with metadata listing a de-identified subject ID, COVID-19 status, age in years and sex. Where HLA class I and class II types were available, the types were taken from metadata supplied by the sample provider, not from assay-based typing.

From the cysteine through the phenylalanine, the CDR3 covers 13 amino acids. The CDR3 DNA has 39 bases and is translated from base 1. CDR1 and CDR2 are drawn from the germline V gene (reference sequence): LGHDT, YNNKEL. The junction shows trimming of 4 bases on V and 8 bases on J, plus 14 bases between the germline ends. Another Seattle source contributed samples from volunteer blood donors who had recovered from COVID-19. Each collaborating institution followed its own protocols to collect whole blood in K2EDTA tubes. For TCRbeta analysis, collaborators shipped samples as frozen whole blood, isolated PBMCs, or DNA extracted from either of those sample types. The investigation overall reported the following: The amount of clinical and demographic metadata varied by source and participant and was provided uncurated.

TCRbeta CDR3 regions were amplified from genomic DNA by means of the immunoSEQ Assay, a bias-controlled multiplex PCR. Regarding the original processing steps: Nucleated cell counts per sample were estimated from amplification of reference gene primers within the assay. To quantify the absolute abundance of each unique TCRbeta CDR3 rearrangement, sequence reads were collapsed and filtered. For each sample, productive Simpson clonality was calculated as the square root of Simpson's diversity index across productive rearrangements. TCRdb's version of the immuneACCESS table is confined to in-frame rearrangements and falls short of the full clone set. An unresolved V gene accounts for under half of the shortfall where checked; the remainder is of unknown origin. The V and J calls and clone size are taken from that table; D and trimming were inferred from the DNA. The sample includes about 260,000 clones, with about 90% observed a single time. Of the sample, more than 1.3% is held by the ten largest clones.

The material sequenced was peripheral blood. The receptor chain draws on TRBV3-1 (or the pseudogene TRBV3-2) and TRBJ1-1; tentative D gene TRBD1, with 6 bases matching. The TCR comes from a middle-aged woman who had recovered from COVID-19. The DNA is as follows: TGTGCCAGCAGCCCCCCAGGGGCAGGAGAAGCTTTCTTT. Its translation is CASSPPGAGEAFF.